The source of this TCR beta chain is a study of blood T cell repertoires in COVID-19. Measured with immunoSEQ multiplex PCR; TCRdb has only the in-frame clones, and not every one. The top ten clones hold around 2.1% of a sample with around 320,000 clones, about 85% of them seen once. Trimming stripped 4 bases from V and 8 bases from J, with 9 bases between. CDR1 is LNHDA, CDR2 SQIVND, per germline (reference sequence). The CDR3 is 12 residues long. V and J are TRBV19 and TRBJ2-1, with TRBD2 as a possible D gene (5 bases). The sequencing sample was made of peripheral blood. This sequence was found in a young man with active or convalescent COVID-19. CDR3 sequence (DNA): TGTGCCAGTAGTAGGACTGGGGATGAGCAGTTCTTC. Translating it yields CASSRTGDEQFF.